The sequence of this TCR beta chain was determined in a study of T cell changes during pregnancy in multiple sclerosis. Profiling relied on immunoSEQ multiplex PCR, and the TCRdb table lists in-frame clones only, not all of them. The table records approximately 31,000 clones, about 92% of them present only once. This clone showed up just once. Trimming shortened V by 2 bases and J by 8 bases, and 7 bases separated the two germline ends. Germline V CDR1 and CDR2: MNHEY, SVGAGI. The CDR3 totals 11 residues. Sequences were derived from CD4+ T cells from peripheral blood mononuclear cells, sampled in the second trimester of pregnancy. The J gene is TRBJ2-7, the V gene TRBV6-5; tentatively, D is TRBD1 (5 bases). The TCR sequence derives from a female donor in good health, enrolled as a control in a pregnancy study. The CDR3 is CASSYRGKQYF. The DNA for the CDR3 is TGTGCCAGCAGTTACAGGGGCAAGCAGTACTTC.